A single sample is the source of the 26 T cell receptor beta chains below, sequenced in a study of CD8 T cells in Susac syndrome. The RNA, about 0.45 to 1 ug, was put through reverse transcription using random hexamers. TCRdb reprocessed the immunoSEQ multiplex PCR reads with MiXCR, giving one entry per CDR3 protein. The repertoire includes some 250,000 distinct CDR3 sequences, about 96% of them detected once, and approximately 0.094% sits in the top ten. Sequenced sample: CD4+ T cells from PBMCs. The receptors here all came from a human donor with Susac syndrome.

The chain joins TRBV9 to TRBJ1-5; D is ambiguous. Germline assignment: CDR1 SGDLS and CDR2 YYNGEE. V was clipped by 3 bases and J by 5 bases, with 9 bases between them. This CDR3 has 13 amino acids. The chain's CDR3 is CASSDGVDQPQHF. DNA for the CDR3: TGTGCCAGCAGCGATGGGGTGGATCAGCCCCAGCATTTT. The entire variable domain, with the rest obtained from reference TRBV9 and TRBJ1-5, is as follows: DSGVTQTPKHLITATGQRVTLRCSPRSGDLSVYWYQQSLDQGLQFLIQYYNGEERAKGNILERFSAQQFPDLHSELNLSSLELGDSALYFCASSDGVDQPQHFGDGTRLSIL.

The gene calls are TRBV9 and TRBJ2-2, with D possibly TRBD1 on 6 matching bases. Per germline, CDR1 SGDLS and CDR2 YYNGEE. Trimming removed 1 base from V and 6 bases from J, with 7 bases in between. The CDR3 is 13 amino acids. The CDR3 bases are TGTGCCAGCAGCGTAACAGGGTCCGGGGAGCTGTTTTTT. Translating it yields CASSVTGSGELFF. Filled out from reference TRBV9 and TRBJ2-2, the complete variable domain reads DSGVTQTPKHLITATGQRVTLRCSPRSGDLSVYWYQQSLDQGLQFLIQYYNGEERAKGNILERFSAQQFPDLHSELNLSSLELGDSALYFCASSVTGSGELFFGEGSRLTVL.

The table lists this clonotype with a count of one. The V and J genes are TRBV5-1 and TRBJ2-3; D gene ambiguous. This CDR3 spans 15 amino acids. The germline V gene encodes CDR1 SGHRS and CDR2 YFSETQ. V was shortened by 0 bases and J by 1 base, with 9 bases between the two germline ends. DNA for the CDR3: TGCGCCAGCAGCTTGGAGAGGCGCCGCACAGATACGCAGTATTTT. It encodes CASSLERRRTDTQYF.

Note on this clonotype: Germline is not matched at one junction end, which may reflect a read error. V gene TRBV12-3 or TRBV12-4 combines with J gene TRBJ2-7; D is ambiguous. CDR3 length: 11 residues. CDR3 region: CASSLGCKENF. CDR3 DNA sequence: TGTGCCAGCAGCCTCGGTTGTAAGGAGAACTTC.

The rearrangement joins TRBV7-9 to TRBJ1-1, with D tentatively TRBD1 (5 bases). Deletions cut 10 bases from V and 5 bases from J, with 11 bases between. There are 11 residues in the CDR3. Germline V lookup: CDR1 SEHNR, CDR2 FQNEAQ (reference sequence). CDR3 sequence: CAIDGGTEAFF. CDR3 bases: TGTGCCATCGACGGGGGGACTGAAGCTTTCTTT.

This rearrangement joins TRBV5-1 to TRBJ2-7; D possibly matches TRBD1 or TRBD2 (5 bases each). The CDR3 has 14 amino acids. The germline V gene has CDR1 SGHRS and CDR2 YFSETQ. With 4 bases removed from V and 2 bases from J, the gap between germline ends came to 13 bases. The CDR3 DNA reads TGCGCCAGCAGCCAGGGACCGGGAACCTACGAGCAGTACTTC. It specifies CASSQGPGTYEQYF.

The chain recombines TRBV30 with TRBJ1-1; a weak D match, TRBD1 (5 bases). The CDR3 is made up of 15 amino acids. V was shortened by 4 bases and J by 1 base, with 16 bases between the two germline ends. The V gene's germline CDR1 is GTSNPN and CDR2 SVGIG (reference sequence). CDR3 nucleotides: TGTGCCTGGATTCGCGGGGCAGGGTGGAACACTGAAGCTTTCTTT. Protein: CAWIRGAGWNTEAFF.

This chain links TRBV23-1 with TRBJ1-2; the match to TRBD1 covers 9 bases. TRBV23-1 is placed among ORFs of uncertain function. V shed 0 bases and J 4 bases; nucleotides not matched to a gene: 12. This CDR3 has 18 residues. The CDR3 coding sequence is TGCGCCAGCAGTCAATCATCCCCAACAGGGGGCGGAGGCTATGGCTACACCTTC. Protein product: CASSQSSPTGGGGYGYTF.

The V gene is TRBV7-2, the J gene TRBJ1-2; D unresolved. The germline V gene encodes CDR1 SGHTA and CDR2 FQGNSA. The CDR3 spans 15 residues. V was pared by 0 bases and J by 6 bases, with 14 bases between. The CDR3 loop reads CASSLALMIGDGYTF. DNA of the CDR3: TGTGCCAGCAGCTTAGCGCTTATGATAGGAGATGGCTACACCTTC. Based on the CDR3 plus reference TRBV7-2 and TRBJ1-2, the full variable domain is GAGVSQSPSNKVTEKGKDVELRCDPISGHTALYWYRQSLGQGLEFLIYFQGNSAPDKSGLPSDRFSAERTGGSVSTLTIQRTQQEDSAVYLCASSLALMIGDGYTFGSGTRLTVV.

CDR3 sequence reads: CASSSRMGETQYF. CDR3 nucleotide sequence: TGTGCCAGCAGTTCCCGCATGGGGGAGACCCAGTACTTC. This chain connects TRBV27 to TRBJ2-5, with D unclear. The V end was cut by 4 bases, the J end by 5 bases, with 11 bases between. Germline assignment: CDR1 MNHEY and CDR2 SMNVEV (reference sequence). The CDR3 is made up of 13 amino acids.

This rearrangement joins TRBV30 to TRBJ2-4; 9 nucleotides align to TRBD1. The germline gives CDR1 GTSNPN, CDR2 SVGIG (reference sequence). This CDR3 has 15 residues. With 1 base clipped from V and 4 bases from J, the junction kept 5 bases outside the gene matches. This chain's CDR3 is CAWSGRGQGKNIQYF. The CDR3 bases are TGTGCCTGGAGTGGCCGGGGACAGGGAAAAAACATTCAGTACTTC.

The rearrangement links TRBV5-1 to TRBJ2-3; TRBD2 matches 10 bases. There are 17 residues in the CDR3. Germline V gene sequence: CDR1 SGHRS, CDR2 YFSETQ. Unmatched junction bases numbered 8, after V lost 4 bases and J lost 0 bases. The CDR3 loop is CASSPRPSGSSTDTQYF. The CDR3, as DNA: TGCGCCAGCAGCCCCCGTCCTAGCGGGAGTAGCACAGATACGCAGTATTTT.

This chain uses TRBV12-3 or TRBV12-4 with TRBJ1-2; D is undetermined. The CDR3 is 13 residues long. Trimming stripped 5 bases from V and 6 bases from J, with 13 bases between. The CDR3 DNA is TGTGCCAGCAGTCCTAGGCGTGGTAATGGCTACACCTTC. As protein: CASSPRRGNGYTF.

Only one count was recorded for this clonotype. The gene calls are TRBV29-1 and TRBJ2-5, with D unclear. The CDR3 extends over 12 amino acids. Germline V lookup: CDR1 SQVTM, CDR2 ANQGSEA. V gave up 3 bases and J gave up 5 bases, with 10 bases separating them. In DNA, the CDR3 is TGCAGCGTTGATCGCCATGGGGAGACCCAGTACTTC. Encoded protein: CSVDRHGETQYF.

The V gene is TRBV27, the J gene TRBJ2-1; D is perhaps TRBD1 (5 bases). The CDR3 contains 12 residues. CDR1 and CDR2 (germline): MNHEY, SMNVEV (reference sequence). V lost 6 bases, J lost 6 bases, and 9 bases lay in between. The CDR3 nucleotides read TGTGCCAGCAGGCGGCAGGGCAATGAGCAGTTCTTC. Its translation: CASRRQGNEQFF.

The chain links TRBV6-5 to TRBJ2-5; D is perhaps TRBD2 (6 bases). Trimming stripped 2 bases from V and 5 bases from J, with 9 bases between. CDR1 and CDR2 from the germline V gene are MNHEY and SVGAGI. This CDR3 contains 13 residues. The CDR3 protein is CASSYGRWETQYF. DNA for the CDR3: TGTGCCAGCAGTTACGGGAGGTGGGAGACCCAGTACTTC.

V and J are TRBV11-2 and TRBJ1-3; D might be TRBD1 (6 bases). This CDR3 is built from 13 residues. Per germline, CDR1 SGHAT and CDR2 FQNNGV. The V end was cut by 7 bases, the J end by 2 bases, with 9 bases between. The CDR3 sequence is CASMEGAGNTIYF. CDR3 sequence (DNA): TGTGCCAGCATGGAGGGGGCTGGAAACACCATATATTTT. Filled out from reference TRBV11-2 and TRBJ1-3, the complete variable domain reads EAGVAQSPRYKIIEKRQSVAFWCNPISGHATLYWYQQILGQGPKLLIQFQNNGVVDDSQLPKDRFSAERLKGVDSTLKIQPAKLEDSAVYLCASMEGAGNTIYFGEGSWLTVV.

The CDR3 region has the DNA TGCAGCGTTCGGAGTGTGCCGGCTAATCAGCCCCAGCATTTT. Translating gives CSVRSVPANQPQHF. The J gene is TRBJ1-5, the V gene TRBV29-1; D unresolved. Germline V gene lookup returns CDR1 SQVTM and CDR2 ANQGSEA. The CDR3 length is 14 residues. Trimming removed 5 bases at V and 4 bases at J, with 15 bases between.

The chain joins TRBV15 to TRBJ1-5; 8 nucleotides match TRBD1. V dropped 8 bases and J dropped 3; count of bases not matched to a gene: 6. This CDR3 spans 14 amino acids. Germline CDR1 reads LNHNV; CDR2 reads YYDKDF (reference sequence). CDR3 residues: CATAGGRNNQPQHF. CDR3 DNA sequence: TGTGCCACCGCAGGGGGCAGAAACAATCAGCCCCAGCATTTT.

This chain connects TRBV3-1 to TRBJ1-1; no reliable D call. Trimming removed 2 bases from V and 4 bases from J, with 8 bases in between. This CDR3 region has 13 residues. The germline CDR1 and CDR2 sequences are LGHDT and YNNKEL (reference sequence). CDR3 in DNA: TGTGCCAGCAGCCAAATGACGGGCACTGAAGCTTTCTTT. Translated, it gives CASSQMTGTEAFF.

The sample holds one count of this clonotype. This chain uses TRBV7-8 with TRBJ2-1; D tentatively reads TRBD1 or TRBD2 (5 bases each). Looked up from germline, CDR1 is SGHVS and CDR2 is FQNEAQ. V was pared by 4 bases and J by 8 bases, with 15 bases between. The CDR3 loop spans 14 amino acids. The CDR3 coding sequence is TGTGCCAGCAGCTACCAACTACGGGGCGATGAGCAGTTCTTC. Translation: CASSYQLRGDEQFF.

The genes are TRBV29-1 and TRBJ2-1; D is unresolved. The CDR3 runs 13 residues. V lost 5 bases and J 2 bases, leaving 10 bases between the germline ends. The germline V gene has CDR1 SQVTM and CDR2 ANQGSEA. The CDR3 loop is CSVRGQPYNEQFF. CDR3 DNA sequence: TGCAGCGTTCGAGGTCAGCCCTACAATGAGCAGTTCTTC.

In its sample, this clonotype was seen once. V usage is TRBV30 and J usage is TRBJ1-3; D is perhaps TRBD1 (5 bases). Germline V lookup: CDR1 GTSNPN, CDR2 SVGIG (reference sequence). The CDR3 runs to 15 residues. The germline V and J ends were trimmed by 2 bases and 8 bases, with 19 bases remaining between them. CDR3 DNA: TGTGCCTGGAGTACCGGGGACCGCCGAGGGGACACCATATATTTT. Its protein product is CAWSTGDRRGDTIYF.

The rearrangement links TRBV2 to TRBJ2-5; D is unclear. Germline CDR1 SNHLY, CDR2 FYNNEI. This CDR3 is built from 13 residues. Between the trimmed V and J ends, which lost 7 bases and 0 bases, there was a span of 9 bases. This chain's CDR3 is CASKLSNQETQYF. CDR3 nucleotide sequence: TGTGCCAGCAAACTCAGCAACCAAGAGACCCAGTACTTC.

The genes are TRBV4-1 and TRBJ1-1; D is uncertain. The germline V gene encodes CDR1 MGHRA and CDR2 YSYEKL. The V and J ends lost 0 bases and 3 bases respectively, with 17 bases between them. This CDR3 spans 17 amino acids. The CDR3 is CASSQDRGRPFDTEAFF. The CDR3 DNA reads TGCGCCAGCAGCCAAGATCGGGGTAGGCCTTTTGACACTGAAGCTTTCTTT.

This chain joins TRBV6-1 and TRBJ2-6; the D gene could be TRBD1 or TRBD2 (5 bases each). V was clipped by 7 bases and J by 0 bases, with 19 bases between them. This CDR3 comprises 18 residues. The germline V gene encodes CDR1 MNHNS and CDR2 SASEGT. CDR3: CASTQVRLGVSGANVLTF. The CDR3, as DNA: TGTGCCAGCACCCAGGTCCGCCTGGGGGTCTCTGGGGCCAACGTCCTGACTTTC.